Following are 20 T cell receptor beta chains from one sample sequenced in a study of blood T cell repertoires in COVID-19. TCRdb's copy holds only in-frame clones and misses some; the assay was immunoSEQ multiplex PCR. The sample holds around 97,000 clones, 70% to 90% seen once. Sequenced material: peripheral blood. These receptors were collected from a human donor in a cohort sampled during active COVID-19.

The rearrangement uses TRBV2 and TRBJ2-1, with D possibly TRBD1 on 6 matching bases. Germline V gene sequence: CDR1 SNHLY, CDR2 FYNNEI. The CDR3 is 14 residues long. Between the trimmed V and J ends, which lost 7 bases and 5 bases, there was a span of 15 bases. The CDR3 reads CASIVHGTNNEQFF. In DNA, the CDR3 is TGTGCCAGCATAGTCCACGGGACAAACAATGAGCAGTTCTTC.

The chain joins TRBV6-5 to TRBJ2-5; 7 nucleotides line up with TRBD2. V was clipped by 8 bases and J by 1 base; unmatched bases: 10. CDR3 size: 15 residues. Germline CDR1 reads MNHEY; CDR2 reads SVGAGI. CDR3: CASSYWVAGQETQYF. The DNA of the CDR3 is TGTGCCAGCTCTTACTGGGTAGCGGGCCAAGAGACCCAGTACTTC.

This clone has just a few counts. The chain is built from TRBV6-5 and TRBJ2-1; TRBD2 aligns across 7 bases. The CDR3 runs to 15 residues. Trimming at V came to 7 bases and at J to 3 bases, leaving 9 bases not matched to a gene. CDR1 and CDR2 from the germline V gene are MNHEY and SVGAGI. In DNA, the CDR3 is TGTGCCAGCACCCCCGCCGGGACTAACTACAATGAGCAGTTCTTC. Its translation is CASTPAGTNYNEQFF.

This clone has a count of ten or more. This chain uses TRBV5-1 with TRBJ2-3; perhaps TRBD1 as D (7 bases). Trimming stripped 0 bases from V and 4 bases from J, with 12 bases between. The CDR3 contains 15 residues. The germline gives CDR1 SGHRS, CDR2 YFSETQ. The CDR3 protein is CASSLAQGGPDTQYF. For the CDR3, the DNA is TGCGCCAGCAGCTTGGCGCAGGGGGGTCCAGATACGCAGTATTTT.

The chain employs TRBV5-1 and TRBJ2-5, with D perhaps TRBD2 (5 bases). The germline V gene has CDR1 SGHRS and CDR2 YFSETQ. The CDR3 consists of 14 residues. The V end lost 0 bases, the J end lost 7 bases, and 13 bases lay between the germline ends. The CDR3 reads CASSLAAAEGTQYF. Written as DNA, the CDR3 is TGCGCCAGCAGCTTGGCGGCGGCCGAGGGGACCCAGTACTTC.

CDR3 sequence (DNA): TGTGCCAGCAGTTTAGAACAGGGGCTGTACGAGCAGTACTTC. Translation gives CASSLEQGLYEQYF. This chain links TRBV28 with TRBJ2-7; the match to TRBD1 covers 7 bases. Per the germline V gene, CDR1 is MDHEN and CDR2 is SYDVKM. Trimming cost V 2 bases and J 4 bases; bases outside gene matches: 5. This CDR3 has 14 residues.

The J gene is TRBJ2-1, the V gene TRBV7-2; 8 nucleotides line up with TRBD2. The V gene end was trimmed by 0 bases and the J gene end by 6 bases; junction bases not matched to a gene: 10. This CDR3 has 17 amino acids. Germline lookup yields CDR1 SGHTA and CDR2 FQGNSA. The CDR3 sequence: CASSLARVGRAGNEQFF. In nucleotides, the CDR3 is TGTGCCAGCAGCTTAGCGCGAGTCGGGAGGGCCGGCAATGAGCAGTTCTTC.

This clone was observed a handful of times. The chain's CDR3 is CASSVVSGGETQYF. The CDR3, as DNA: TGTGCCAGCAGCGTCGTGTCCGGGGGAGAGACCCAGTACTTC. The chain carries TRBV9 and TRBJ2-5; D possibly corresponds to TRBD2 (6 bases). V was trimmed by 2 bases and J by 4 bases, leaving 12 bases between them. Germline V CDR1 and CDR2: SGDLS, YYNGEE. The CDR3 contains 14 residues.

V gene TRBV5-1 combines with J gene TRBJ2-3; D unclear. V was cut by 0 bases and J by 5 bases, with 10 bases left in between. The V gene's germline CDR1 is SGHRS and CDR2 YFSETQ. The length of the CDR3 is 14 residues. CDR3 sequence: CASSLGTSGDTQYF. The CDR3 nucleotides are TGCGCCAGCAGCTTGGGTACGAGTGGAGATACGCAGTATTTT.

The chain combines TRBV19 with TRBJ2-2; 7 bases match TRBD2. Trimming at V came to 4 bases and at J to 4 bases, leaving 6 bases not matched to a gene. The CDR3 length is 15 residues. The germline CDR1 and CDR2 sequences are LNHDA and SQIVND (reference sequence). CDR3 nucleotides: TGTGCCAGTAGTAGGACTAGTTCGGGCACCGGGGAGCTGTTTTTT. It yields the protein CASSRTSSGTGELFF.

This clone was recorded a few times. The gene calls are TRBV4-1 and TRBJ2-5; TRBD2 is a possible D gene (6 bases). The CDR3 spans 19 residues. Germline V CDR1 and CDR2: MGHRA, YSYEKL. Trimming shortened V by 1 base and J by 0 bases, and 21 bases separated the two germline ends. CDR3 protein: CASSQVAIGSGEHQETQYF. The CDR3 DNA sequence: TGCGCCAGCAGCCAAGTCGCGATCGGTAGCGGAGAACACCAAGAGACCCAGTACTTC.

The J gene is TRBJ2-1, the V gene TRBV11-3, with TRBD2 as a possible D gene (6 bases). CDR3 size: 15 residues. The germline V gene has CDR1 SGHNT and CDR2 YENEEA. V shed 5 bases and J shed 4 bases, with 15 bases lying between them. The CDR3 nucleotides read TGTGCCAGCAGCCATAGGGGCGGGATATACAATGAGCAGTTCTTC. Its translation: CASSHRGGIYNEQFF.

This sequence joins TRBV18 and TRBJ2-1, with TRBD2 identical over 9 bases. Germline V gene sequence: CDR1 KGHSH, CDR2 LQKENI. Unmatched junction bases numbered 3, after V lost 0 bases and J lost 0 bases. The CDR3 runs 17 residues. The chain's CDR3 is CASSPPSGSPSYNEQFF. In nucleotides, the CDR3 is TGTGCCAGCTCACCACCTAGCGGGAGTCCCTCCTACAATGAGCAGTTCTTC.

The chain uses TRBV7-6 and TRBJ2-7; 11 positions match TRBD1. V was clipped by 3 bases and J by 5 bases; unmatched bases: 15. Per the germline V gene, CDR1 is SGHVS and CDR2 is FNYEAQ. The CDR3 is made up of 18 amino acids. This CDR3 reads CASSFAGQGGRLSNEQYF. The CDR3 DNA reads TGTGCCAGCAGCTTTGCGGGACAGGGGGGGCGCTTATCCAACGAGCAGTACTTC.

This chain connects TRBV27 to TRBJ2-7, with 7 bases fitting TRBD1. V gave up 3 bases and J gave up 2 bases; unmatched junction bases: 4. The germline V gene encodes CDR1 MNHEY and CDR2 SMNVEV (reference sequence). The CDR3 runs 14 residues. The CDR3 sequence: CASSLTGKPYEQYF. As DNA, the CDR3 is TGTGCCAGCAGTTTGACAGGGAAACCCTACGAGCAGTACTTC.

CDR3 residues: CASSLGRTYNEQFF. For the CDR3, the DNA is TGTGCCAGCAGCTTAGGCAGAACCTACAATGAGCAGTTCTTC. V and J are TRBV7-3 and TRBJ2-1; D not certain. The CDR3 is 14 amino acids. V was shortened by 2 bases and J by 2 bases, with 7 bases between the two germline ends. CDR1 and CDR2 (germline): SGHTA, FQGTGA.

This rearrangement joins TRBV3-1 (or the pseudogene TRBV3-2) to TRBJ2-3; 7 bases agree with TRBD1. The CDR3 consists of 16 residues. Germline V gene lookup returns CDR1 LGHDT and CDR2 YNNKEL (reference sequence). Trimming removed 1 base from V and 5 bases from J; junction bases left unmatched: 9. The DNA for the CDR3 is TGTGCCAGCAGCCAAGGGGTGCGACAGGGAGAAGATACGCAGTATTTT. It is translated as CASSQGVRQGEDTQYF.

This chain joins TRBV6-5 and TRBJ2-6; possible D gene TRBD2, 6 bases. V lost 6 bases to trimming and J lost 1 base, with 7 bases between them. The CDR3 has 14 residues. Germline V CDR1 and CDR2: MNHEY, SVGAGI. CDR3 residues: CASSGGSGANVLTF. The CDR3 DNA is TGTGCCAGCAGCGGGGGATCTGGGGCCAACGTCCTGACTTTC.

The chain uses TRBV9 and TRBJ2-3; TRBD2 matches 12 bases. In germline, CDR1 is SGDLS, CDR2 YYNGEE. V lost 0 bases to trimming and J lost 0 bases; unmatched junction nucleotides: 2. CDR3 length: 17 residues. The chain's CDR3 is CASSVATSGGSTDTQYF. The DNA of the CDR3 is TGTGCCAGCAGCGTAGCTACTAGCGGGGGGAGCACAGATACGCAGTATTTT.

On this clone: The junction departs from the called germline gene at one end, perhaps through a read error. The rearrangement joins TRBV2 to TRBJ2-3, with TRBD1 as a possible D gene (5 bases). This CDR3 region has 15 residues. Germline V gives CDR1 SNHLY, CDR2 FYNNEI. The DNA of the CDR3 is TGTGCCAGCAGTGAGCGACCTCCCGAAGGGGAAACCCATCCTTTC. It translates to CASSERPPEGETHPF.